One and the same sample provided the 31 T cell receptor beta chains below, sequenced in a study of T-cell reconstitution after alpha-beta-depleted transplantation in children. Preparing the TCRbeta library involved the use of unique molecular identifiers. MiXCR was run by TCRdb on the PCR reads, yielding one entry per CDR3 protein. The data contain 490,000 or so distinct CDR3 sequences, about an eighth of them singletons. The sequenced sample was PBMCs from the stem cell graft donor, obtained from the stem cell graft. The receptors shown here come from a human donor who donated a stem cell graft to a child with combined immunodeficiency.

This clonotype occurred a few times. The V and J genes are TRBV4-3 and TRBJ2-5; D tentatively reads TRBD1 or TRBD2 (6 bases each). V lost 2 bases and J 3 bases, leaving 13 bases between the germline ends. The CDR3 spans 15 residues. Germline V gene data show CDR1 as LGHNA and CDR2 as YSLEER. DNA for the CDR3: TGCGCCAGCAGCCAAACGGTGGGGGGCGAAGAGACCCAGTACTTC. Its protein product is CASSQTVGGEETQYF.

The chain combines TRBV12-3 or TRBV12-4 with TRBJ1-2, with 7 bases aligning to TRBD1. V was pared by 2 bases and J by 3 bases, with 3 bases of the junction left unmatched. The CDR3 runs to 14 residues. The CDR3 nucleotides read TGTGCCAGCAGTTTAAACAGGGGTTACTATGGCTACACCTTC. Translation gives CASSLNRGYYGYTF.

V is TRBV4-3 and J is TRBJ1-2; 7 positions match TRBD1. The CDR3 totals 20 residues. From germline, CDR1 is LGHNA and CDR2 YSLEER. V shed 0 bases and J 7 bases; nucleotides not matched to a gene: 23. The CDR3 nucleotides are TGCGCCAGCAGCCAAGATTTTGGGACAGTAAGCGGTCGGGGTACATTTGGCTACACCTTC. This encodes CASSQDFGTVSGRGTFGYTF.

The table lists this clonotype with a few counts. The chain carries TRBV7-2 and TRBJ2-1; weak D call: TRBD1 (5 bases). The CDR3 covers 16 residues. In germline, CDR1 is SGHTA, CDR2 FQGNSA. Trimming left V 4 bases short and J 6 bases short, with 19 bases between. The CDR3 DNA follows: TGTGCCAGCAGCTCAATCCAGGGAATGTGGGGCAATGAGCAGTTCTTC. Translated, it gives CASSSIQGMWGNEQFF.

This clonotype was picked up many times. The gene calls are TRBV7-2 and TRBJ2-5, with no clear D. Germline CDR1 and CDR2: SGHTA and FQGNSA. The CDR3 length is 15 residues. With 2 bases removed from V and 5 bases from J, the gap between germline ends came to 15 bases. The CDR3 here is CASSLRTDFGETQYF. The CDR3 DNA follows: TGTGCCAGCAGCTTAAGGACGGATTTTGGGGAGACCCAGTACTTC.

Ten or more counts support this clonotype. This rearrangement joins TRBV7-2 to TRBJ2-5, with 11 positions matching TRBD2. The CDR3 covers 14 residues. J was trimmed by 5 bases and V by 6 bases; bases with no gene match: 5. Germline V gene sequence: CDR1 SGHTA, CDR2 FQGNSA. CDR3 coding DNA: TGTGCCAGCAGTTTGGGACTAGCGGTTGAGACCCAGTACTTC. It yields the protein CASSLGLAVETQYF.

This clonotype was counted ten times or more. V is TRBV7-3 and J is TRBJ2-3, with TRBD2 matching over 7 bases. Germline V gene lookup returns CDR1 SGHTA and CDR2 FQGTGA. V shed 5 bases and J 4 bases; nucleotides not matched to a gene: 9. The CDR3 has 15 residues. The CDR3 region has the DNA TGTGCCAGCAGCCAGGGACTATCGAAGTCAGATACGCAGTATTTT. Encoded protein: CASSQGLSKSDTQYF.

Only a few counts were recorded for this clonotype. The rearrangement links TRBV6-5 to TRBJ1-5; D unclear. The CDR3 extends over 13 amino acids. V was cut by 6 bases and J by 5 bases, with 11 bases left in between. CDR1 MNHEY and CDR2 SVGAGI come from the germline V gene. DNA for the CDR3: TGTGCCAGCAGCATCCAGGTTGATCAGCCCCAGCATTTT. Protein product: CASSIQVDQPQHF.

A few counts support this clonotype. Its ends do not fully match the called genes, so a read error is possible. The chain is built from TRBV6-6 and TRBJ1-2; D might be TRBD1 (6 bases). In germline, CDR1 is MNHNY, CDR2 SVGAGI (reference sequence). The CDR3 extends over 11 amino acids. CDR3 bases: TGTGCCAGCAGTCAACCCCCGGGACACGAGTTC. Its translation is CASSQPPGHEF.

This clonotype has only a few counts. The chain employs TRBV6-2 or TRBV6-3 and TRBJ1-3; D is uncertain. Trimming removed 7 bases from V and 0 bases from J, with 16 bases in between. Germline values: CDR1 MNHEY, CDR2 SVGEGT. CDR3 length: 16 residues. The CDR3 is CASTFSTHRSGNTIYF. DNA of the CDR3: TGTGCCAGCACTTTTTCGACTCACCGCTCTGGAAACACCATATATTTT.

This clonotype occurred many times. The CDR3 DNA reads as TGTGCCAGCAGCTTACCGACTAGCGGGATTCAGGATGAGCAGTTCTTC. It translates to CASSLPTSGIQDEQFF. The chain is built from TRBV7-2 and TRBJ2-1; the match to TRBD2 covers 11 bases. The ends lost 2 bases at V and 8 bases at J; junction bases unmatched: 8. Germline assignment: CDR1 SGHTA and CDR2 FQGNSA. CDR3 size: 16 residues.

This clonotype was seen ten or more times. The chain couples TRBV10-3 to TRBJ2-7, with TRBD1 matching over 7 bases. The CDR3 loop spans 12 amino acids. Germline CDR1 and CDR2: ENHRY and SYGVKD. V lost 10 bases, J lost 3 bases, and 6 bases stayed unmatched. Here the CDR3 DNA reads TGTGCCACAGGACAGGCGAGCTACGAGCAGTACTTC. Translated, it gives CATGQASYEQYF.

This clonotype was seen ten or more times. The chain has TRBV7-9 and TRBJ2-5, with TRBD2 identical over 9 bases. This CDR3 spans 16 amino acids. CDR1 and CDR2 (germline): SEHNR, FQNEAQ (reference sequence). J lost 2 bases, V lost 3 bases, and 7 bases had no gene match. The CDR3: CASSFEIAGDQETQYF. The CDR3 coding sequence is TGTGCCAGCAGCTTCGAAATAGCGGGAGATCAAGAGACCCAGTACTTC. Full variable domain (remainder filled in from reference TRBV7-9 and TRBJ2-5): DTGVSQNPRHKITKRGQNVTFRCDPISEHNRLYWYRQTLGQGPEFLTYFQNEAQLEKSRLLSDRFSAERPKGSFSTLEIQRTEQGDSAMYLCASSFEIAGDQETQYFGPGTRLLVL.

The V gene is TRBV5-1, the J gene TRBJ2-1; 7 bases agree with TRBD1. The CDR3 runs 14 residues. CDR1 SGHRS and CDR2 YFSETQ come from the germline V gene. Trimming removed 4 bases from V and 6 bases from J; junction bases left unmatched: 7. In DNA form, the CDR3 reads TGCGCCAGCAGCCCGGGGACAGCTAGCAATGAGCAGTTCTTC. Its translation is CASSPGTASNEQFF.

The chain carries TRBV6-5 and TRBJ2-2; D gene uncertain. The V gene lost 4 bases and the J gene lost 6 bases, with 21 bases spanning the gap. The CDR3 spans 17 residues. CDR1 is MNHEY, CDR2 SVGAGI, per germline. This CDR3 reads CASSFTAATSRSGELFF. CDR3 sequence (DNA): TGTGCCAGCAGTTTTACGGCGGCGACCTCGAGGTCCGGGGAGCTGTTTTTT.

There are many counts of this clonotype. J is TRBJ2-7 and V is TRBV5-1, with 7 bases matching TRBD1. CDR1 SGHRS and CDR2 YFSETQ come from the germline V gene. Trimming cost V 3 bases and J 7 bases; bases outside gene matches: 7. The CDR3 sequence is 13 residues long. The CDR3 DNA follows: TGCGCCAGCAGCTGGGACAGCCCGCAAGAGCAGTACTTC. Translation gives CASSWDSPQEQYF. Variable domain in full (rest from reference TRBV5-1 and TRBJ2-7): KAGVTQTPRYLIKTRGQQVTLSCSPISGHRSVSWYQQTPGQGLQFLFEYFSETQRNKGNFPGRFSGRQFSNSRSEMNVSTLELGDSALYLCASSWDSPQEQYFGPGTRLTVT.

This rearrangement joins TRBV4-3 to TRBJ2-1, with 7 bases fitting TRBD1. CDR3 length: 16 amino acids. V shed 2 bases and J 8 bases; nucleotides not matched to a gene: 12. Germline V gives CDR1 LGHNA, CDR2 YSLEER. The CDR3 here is CASSQPPPDRAHEQFF. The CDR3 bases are TGCGCCAGCAGCCAACCCCCCCCCGACAGGGCTCATGAGCAGTTCTTC.

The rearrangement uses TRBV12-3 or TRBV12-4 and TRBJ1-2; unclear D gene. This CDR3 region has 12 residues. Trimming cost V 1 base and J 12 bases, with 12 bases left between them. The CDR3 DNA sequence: TGTGCCAGCAGTTTAGGGACGACCCTAGACACCTTC. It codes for CASSLGTTLDTF.

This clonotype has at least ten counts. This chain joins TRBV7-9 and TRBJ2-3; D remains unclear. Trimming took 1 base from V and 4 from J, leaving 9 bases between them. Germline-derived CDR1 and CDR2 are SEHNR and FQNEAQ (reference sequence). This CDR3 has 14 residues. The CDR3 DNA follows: TGTGCCAGCAGCTTAGGAGGAAACTCAGATACGCAGTATTTT. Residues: CASSLGGNSDTQYF.

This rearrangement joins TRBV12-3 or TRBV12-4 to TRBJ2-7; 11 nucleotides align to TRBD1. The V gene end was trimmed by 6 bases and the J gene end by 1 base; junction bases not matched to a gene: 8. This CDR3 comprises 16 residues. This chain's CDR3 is CASSPLDRGLSYEQYF. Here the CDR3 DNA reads TGTGCCAGCAGCCCACTGGACAGGGGGCTTTCCTACGAGCAGTACTTC.

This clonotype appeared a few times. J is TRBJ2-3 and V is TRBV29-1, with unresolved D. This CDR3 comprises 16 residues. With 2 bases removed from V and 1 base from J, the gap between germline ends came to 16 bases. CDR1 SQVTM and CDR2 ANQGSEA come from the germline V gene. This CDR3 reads CSVEPVNTPRTDTQYF. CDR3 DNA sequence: TGCAGCGTTGAACCCGTCAACACACCCCGCACAGATACGCAGTATTTT.

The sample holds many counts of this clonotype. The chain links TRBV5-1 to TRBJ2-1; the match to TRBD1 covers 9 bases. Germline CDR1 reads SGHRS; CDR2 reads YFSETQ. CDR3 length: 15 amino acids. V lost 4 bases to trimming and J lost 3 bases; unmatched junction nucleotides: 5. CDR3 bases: TGCGCCAGCAGCCCGACAGGGGGTCTCTACAATGAGCAGTTCTTC. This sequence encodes CASSPTGGLYNEQFF.

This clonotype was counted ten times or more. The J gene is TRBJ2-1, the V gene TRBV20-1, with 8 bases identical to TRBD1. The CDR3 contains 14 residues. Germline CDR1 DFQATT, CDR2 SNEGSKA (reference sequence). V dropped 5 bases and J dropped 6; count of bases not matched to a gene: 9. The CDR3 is CSADGQGSSNEQFF. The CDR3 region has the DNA TGCAGTGCTGACGGACAGGGTAGTAGCAATGAGCAGTTCTTC.

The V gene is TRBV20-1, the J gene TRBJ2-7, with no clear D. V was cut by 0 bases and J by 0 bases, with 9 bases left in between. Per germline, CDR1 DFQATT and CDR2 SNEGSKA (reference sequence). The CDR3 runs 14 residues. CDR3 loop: CSARDTKSSYEQYF. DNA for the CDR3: TGCAGTGCTAGAGATACTAAGAGCTCCTACGAGCAGTACTTC.

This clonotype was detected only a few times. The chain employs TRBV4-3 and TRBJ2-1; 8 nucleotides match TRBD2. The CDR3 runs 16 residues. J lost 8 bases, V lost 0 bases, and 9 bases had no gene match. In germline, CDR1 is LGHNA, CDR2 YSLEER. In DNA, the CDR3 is TGCGCCAGCAGCCAAGAGGGACTAGTAGTTAACGATGAGCAGTTCTTC. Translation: CASSQEGLVVNDEQFF.

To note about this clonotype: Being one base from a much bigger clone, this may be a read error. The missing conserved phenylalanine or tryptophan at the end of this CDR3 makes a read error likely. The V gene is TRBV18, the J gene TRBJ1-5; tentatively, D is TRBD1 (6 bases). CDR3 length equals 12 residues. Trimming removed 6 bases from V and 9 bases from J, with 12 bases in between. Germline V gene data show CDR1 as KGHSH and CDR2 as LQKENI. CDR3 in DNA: TGTGCCAGCTCTCCCACAGGGTTGCCCCAGCATTGT. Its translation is CASSPTGLPQHC.

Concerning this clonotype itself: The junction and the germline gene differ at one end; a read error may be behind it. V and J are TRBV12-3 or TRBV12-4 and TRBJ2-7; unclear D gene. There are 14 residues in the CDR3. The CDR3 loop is CASSLVPYTNEQYF. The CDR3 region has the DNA TGTGCCAGCAGTTTAGTTCCCTACACCAACGAGCAGTATTTC.

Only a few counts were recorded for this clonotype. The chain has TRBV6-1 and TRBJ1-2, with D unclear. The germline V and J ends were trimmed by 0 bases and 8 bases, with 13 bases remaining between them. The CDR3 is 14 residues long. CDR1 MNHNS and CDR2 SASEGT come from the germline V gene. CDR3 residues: CASSEAGRARGYTF. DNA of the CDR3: TGTGCCAGCAGTGAAGCGGGAAGGGCCCGCGGCTACACCTTC.

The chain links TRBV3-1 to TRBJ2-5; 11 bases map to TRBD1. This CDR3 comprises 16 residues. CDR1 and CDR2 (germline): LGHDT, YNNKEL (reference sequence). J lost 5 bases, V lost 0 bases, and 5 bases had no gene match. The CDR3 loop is CASSQDRTGGEETQYF. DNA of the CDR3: TGTGCCAGCAGCCAAGATAGGACAGGGGGCGAGGAGACCCAGTACTTC.

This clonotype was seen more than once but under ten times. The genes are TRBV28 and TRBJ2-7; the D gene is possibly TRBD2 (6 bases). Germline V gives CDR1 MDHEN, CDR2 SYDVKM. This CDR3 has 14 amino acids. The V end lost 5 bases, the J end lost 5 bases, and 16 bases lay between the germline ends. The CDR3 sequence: CASSRTGGANEQYF. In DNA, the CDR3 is TGTGCCAGCAGTAGGACCGGCGGGGCCAACGAGCAGTACTTC.

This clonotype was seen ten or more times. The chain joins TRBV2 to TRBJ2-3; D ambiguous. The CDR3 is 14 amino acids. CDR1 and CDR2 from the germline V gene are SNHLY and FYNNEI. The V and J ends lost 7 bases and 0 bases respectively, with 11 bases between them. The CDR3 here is CASKPSYSTDTQYF. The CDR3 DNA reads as TGTGCCAGCAAACCATCGTACAGCACAGATACGCAGTATTTT.